This entry features one TCR beta chain sequence. Its antigen is currently unknown. Trimming pared 6 bases from V and 4 bases from J, leaving 10 bases between. The CDR3 has 12 amino acids. Germline V gene sequence: CDR1 SNHLY, CDR2 FYNNEI. This sample stems from a study of Ad26.COV2.S vaccination and SARS-CoV-2 variants. As for the study in general: Donor was assigned to the Ad26.COV2.S arm of trial COV1001. Study-wide results and limits: Possibly, TCR breadth and depth analyses underestimated total T cell responses.

Produced via immunoSEQ multiplex PCR; TCRdb's table is partial and in-frame only. The sample lists more than 400,000 clones, 92% seen once, with less than 2% in the top ten. Treatment: about 20 received Ad26.COV2.S at low or high dose, single or two shots; roughly five received placebo; per-sample allocation not given. Samples analyzed were those drawn on day 63 after the first vaccine or placebo injection. It was an adult aged 18-55 years in Boston who was the donor. The V and J genes are TRBV2 and TRBJ2-7, with no clear D. This specimen was peripheral blood, taken in a trial of Ad26.COV2.S vaccine versus placebo. The clonotype originates from a person aged 18 to 65 who received the Ad26.COV2.S COVID-19 vaccine or a placebo. The DNA of the CDR3 is TGTGCCAGCAGCCGACTGCGATACGAGCAGTACTTC. Its protein product is CASSRLRYEQYF.